This T cell receptor (beta chain) was observed in a study of cytomegalovirus exposure and HLA in healthy donors. The PCR had 60 Vbeta and 13 Jbeta primers. The method was immunoSEQ multiplex PCR; TCRdb's version includes in-frame clones alone and lacks a portion of them. The sample holds 84,000 or so clones, around 85% seen once. Whole-study results and caveats: For most TCR beta V segments, an earlier analysis put the productive rate at about 90% or about 30% of the time. Rare TCR sequences predominated, though certain public TCRs were found in many donors. Near-uniform donor sequencing depth was presumed by presence/absence analyses.

A note on this clone: What it binds is unknown.

This receptor was obtained from a human donor in good health. Sequenced material: PBMCs.

The CDR3 protein is CASSYTTSGGNNEQFF. CDR3 in DNA: TGTGCCAGCAGTTACACCACTAGCGGGGGTAACAATGAGCAGTTCTTC. The chain has TRBV6-5 and TRBJ2-1, with 11 bases matching TRBD2. With 2 bases clipped from V and 5 bases from J, the junction kept 5 bases outside the gene matches. The germline CDR1 and CDR2 sequences are MNHEY and SVGAGI. This CDR3 contains 16 residues.